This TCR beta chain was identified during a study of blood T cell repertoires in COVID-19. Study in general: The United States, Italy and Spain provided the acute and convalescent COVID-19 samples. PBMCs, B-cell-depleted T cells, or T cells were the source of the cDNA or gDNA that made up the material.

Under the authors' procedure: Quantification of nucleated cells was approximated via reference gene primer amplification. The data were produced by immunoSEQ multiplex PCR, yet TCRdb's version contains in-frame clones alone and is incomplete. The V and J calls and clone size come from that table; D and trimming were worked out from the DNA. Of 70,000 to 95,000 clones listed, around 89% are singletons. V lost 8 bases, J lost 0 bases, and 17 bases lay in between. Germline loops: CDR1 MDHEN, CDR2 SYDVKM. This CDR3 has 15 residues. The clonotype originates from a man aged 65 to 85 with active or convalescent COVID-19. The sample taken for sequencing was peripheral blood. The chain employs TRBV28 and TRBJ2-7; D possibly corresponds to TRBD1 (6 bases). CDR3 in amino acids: CASGRPGQSSYEQYF. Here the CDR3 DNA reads TGTGCCAGCGGGCGTCCTGGACAGAGCTCCTACGAGCAGTACTTC.